The rows below give T cell receptor beta chains drawn from one sample of a study of CXCR3-negative and CXCR3-positive naive CD8 T cells. TCRdb reprocessed the 5' RACE reads, with one entry per CDR3 protein and no DNA. The ten top clones account for around 15%, within a sample of about 41,000 distinct CDR3 sequences. The sequenced sample consisted of memory CD8+ T cells from blood. The receptors come from a human donor in good health. Some clones in this sample may be carry-over from other donors' samples. The CDR3 runs from the conserved cysteine through the conserved F or W.

v_gene	j_gene	CDR3aa
TRBV7-6	TRBJ2-3	CASSLGEGSTDTQYF
TRBV9	TRBJ1-2	CASSGPGTGLYGYTF
TRBV29-1	TRBJ1-2	CSDGTENYGYTF
TRBV29-1	TRBJ1-1	CSPKRGTEAFF
TRBV6-4	TRBJ2-2	CASSERTDTGELFF
TRBV28	TRBJ1-1	CASSFPRDRGTEAFF
TRBV12-2	TRBJ1-1	CASRLPGREAFF
TRBV11-2	TRBJ2-7	CASSLGGTSFYEQYF
TRBV4-3	TRBJ2-6	CASSQADREGIAGANVLTF
TRBV29-1	TRBJ2-7	CSVEIVGTGKSYEQYF
TRBV7-2	TRBJ2-1	CASSLASLREINEQFF
TRBV7-8	TRBJ2-5	CASSMNDGTGETQYF
TRBV29-1	TRBJ2-7	CSVEAGTYEQYF
TRBV12-3/TRBV12-4	TRBJ2-7	CASSARTSATYEQYF
TRBV20-1	TRBJ1-1	CSASPLGQALNTEAFF
TRBV29-1	TRBJ1-2	CSVDTGWGYGYTF
TRBV4-3	TRBJ2-7	CASSQDVTGDSYEQYF
TRBV27	TRBJ2-5	CASSISNQQETQYF
TRBV6-5	TRBJ2-3	CASSYWGGADTQYF
TRBV29-1	TRBJ2-5	CSVDILAGGWETQYF
TRBV7-7	TRBJ2-1	CASSLGSYNEQFF